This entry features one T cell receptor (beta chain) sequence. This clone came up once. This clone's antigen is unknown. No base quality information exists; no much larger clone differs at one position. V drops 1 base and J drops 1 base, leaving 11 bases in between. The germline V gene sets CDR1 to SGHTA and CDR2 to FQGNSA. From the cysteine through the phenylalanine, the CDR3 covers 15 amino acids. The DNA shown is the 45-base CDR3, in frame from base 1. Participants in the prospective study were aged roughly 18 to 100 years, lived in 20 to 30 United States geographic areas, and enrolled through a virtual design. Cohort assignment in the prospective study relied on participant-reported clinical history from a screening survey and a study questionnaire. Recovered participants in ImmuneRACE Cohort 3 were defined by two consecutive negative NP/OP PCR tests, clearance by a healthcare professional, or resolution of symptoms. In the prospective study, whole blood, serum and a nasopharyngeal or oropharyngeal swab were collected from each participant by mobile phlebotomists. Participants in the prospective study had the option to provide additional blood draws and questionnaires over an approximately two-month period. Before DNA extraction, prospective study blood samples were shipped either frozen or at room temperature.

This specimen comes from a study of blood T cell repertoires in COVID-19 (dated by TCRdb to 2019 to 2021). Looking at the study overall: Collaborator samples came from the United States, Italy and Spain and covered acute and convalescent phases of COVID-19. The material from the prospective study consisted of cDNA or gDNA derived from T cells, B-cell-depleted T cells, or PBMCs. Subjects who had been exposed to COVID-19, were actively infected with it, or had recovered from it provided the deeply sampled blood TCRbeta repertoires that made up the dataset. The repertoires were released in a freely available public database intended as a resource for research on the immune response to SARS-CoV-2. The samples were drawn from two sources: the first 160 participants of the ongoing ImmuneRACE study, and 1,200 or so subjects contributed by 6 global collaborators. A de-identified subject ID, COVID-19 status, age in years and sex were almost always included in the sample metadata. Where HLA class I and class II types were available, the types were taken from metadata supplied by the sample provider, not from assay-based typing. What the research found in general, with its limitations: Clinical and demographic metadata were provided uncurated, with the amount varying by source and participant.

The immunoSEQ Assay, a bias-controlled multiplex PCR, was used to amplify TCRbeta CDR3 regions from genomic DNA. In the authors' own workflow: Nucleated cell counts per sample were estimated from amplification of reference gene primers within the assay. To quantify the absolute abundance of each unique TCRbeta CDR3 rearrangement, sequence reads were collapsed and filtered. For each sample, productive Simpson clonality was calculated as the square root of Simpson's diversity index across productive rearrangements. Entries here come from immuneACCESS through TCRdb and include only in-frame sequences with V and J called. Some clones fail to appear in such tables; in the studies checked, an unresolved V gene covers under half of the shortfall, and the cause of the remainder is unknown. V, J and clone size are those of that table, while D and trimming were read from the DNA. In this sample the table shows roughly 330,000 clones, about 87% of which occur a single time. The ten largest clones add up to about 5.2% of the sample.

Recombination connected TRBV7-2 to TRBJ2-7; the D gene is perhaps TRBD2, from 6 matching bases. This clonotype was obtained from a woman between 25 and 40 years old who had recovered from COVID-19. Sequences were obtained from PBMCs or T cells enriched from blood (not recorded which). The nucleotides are TGTGCCAGCAGCTTAGAAGCGGGCCCATCCTACGAGCAGTACTTC. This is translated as CASSLEAGPSYEQYF.